The present TCR beta chain was sequenced within a study of T cell responses to AZD1222 COVID-19 vaccine. Study-level results: Only after the peak T cell response were repertoires sampled. Across the whole spike, CD4 TCRs peaked at regions 160-218 and 743-854.

Concerning this clone itself: No antigen is known for it.

TCRdb's table, derived via immunoSEQ multiplex PCR, lists solely in-frame clones and lacks some. Of about 120,000 clones in the sample, 87% are singletons; the top ten hold 2% to 3%. V was pared by 5 bases and J by 9 bases, with 20 bases between. Germline V gene sequence: CDR1 MDHEN, CDR2 SYDVKM. CDR3 length equals 15 residues. The rearrangement links TRBV28 to TRBJ2-1; unclear D gene. Sequenced here: peripheral blood, sampled 28 days after the second AZD1222 dose. This clonotype originated in an adult who received the AZD1222 COVID-19 vaccine. DNA of the CDR3: TGTGCCAGCAGTACCCTAGATTTCCGCAAGGGTGAGCAGTTCTTC. Translating gives CASSTLDFRKGEQFF.